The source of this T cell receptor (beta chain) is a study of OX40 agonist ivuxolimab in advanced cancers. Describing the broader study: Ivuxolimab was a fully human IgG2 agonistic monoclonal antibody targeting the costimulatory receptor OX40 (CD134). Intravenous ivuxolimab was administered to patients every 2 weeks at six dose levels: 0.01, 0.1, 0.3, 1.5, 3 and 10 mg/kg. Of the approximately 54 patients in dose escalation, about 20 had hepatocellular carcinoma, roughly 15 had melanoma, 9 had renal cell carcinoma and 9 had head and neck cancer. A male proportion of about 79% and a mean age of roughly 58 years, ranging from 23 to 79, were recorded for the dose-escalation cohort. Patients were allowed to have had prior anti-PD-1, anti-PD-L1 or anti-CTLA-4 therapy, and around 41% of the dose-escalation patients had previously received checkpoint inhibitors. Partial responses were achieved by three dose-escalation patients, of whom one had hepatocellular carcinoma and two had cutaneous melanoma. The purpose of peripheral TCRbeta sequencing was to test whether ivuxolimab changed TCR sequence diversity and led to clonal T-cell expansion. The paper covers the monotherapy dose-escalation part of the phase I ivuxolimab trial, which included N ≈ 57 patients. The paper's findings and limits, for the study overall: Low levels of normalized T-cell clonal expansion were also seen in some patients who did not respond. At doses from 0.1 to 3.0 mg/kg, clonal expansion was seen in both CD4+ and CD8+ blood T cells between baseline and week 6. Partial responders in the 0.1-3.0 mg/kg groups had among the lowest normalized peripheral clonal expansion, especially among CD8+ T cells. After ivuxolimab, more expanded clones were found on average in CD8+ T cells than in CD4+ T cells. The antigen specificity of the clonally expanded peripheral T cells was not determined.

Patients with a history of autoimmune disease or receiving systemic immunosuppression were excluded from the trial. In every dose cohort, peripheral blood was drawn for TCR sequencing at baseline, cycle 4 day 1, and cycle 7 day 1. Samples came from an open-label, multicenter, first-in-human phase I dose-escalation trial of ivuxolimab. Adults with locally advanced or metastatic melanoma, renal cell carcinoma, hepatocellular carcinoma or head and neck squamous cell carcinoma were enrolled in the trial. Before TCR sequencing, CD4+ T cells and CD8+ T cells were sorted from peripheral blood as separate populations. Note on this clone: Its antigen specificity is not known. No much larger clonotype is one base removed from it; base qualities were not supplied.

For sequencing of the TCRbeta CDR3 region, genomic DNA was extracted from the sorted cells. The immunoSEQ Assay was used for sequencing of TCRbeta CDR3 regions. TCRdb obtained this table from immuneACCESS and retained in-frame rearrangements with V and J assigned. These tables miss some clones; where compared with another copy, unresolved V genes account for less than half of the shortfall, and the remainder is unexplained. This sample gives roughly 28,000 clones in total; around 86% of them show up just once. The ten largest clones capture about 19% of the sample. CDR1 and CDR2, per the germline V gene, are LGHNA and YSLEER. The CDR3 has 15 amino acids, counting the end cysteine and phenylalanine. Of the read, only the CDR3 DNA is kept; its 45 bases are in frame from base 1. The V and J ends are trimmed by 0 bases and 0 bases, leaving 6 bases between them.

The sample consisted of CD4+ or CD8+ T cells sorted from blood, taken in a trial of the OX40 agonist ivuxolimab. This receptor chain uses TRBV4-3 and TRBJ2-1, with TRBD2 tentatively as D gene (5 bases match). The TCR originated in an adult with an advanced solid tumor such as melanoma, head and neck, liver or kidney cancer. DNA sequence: TGCGCCAGCAGCCAAGATGGGAGCTCCTACAATGAGCAGTTCTTC. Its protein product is CASSQDGSSYNEQFF.